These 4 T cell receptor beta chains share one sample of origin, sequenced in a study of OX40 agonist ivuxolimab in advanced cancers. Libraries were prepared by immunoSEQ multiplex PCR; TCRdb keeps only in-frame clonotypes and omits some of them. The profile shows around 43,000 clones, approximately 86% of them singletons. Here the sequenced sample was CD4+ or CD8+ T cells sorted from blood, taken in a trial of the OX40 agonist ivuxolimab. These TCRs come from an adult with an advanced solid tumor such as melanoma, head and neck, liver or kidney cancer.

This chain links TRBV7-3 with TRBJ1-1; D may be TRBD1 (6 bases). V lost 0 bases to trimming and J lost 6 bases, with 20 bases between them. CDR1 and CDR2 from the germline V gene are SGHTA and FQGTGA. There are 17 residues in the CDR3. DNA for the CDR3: TGTGCCAGCAGCTTAACAGGGGGTAATTTTCTGGCAGCTGAAGCTTTCTTT. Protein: CASSLTGGNFLAAEAFF.

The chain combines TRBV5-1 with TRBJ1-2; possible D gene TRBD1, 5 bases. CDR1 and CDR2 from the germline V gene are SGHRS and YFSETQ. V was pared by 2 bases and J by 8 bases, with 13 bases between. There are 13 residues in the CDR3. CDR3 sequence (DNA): TGCGCCAGCAGCTTCCCAGGGATGGACGGCTACACCTTC. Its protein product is CASSFPGMDGYTF.

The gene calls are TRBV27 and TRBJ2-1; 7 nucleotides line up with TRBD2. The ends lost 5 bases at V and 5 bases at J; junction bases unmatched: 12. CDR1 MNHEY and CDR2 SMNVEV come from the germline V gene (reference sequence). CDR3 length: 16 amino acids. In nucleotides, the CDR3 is TGTGCCAGCAGTCTCACGTGGGGGGGGGTGGACAATGAGCAGTTCTTC. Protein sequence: CASSLTWGGVDNEQFF.

In DNA form, the CDR3 reads TGTGCCAGCAGCCAAGAAGTCGGGACAGGGAGATTCACTGGGGAGCTGTTTTTT. Translating gives CASSQEVGTGRFTGELFF. This chain joins TRBV14 and TRBJ2-2, with 9 bases matching TRBD1. V gave up 0 bases and J gave up 8 bases; unmatched junction bases: 13. The germline V gene encodes CDR1 SGHDN and CDR2 FVKESK. This CDR3 region has 18 residues.